A single T cell receptor (beta chain) is shown here with its context. The antigen is unknown. The data stem from a study of T cell repertoires in cytomegalovirus infection. Study at large: Recently identified HLA-C-restricted CMV epitopes were among the peptides used. Findings and limits, study-wide: Totalled public TCR beta family frequency picked out people who carried CMV plus the relevant HLA. Predominance within the ex vivo response was attributable to HLA-C-restricted CMV-specific TCR beta clonotypes.

TCRdb called the reads again in MiXCR, with one record for every CDR3 protein. This table has roughly 500,000 distinct CDR3 sequences, 30% to 35% appearing once. The CDR3 length is 14 residues. V shed 3 bases and J shed 4 bases, with 9 bases lying between them. Germline-derived CDR1 and CDR2 are MGHRA and YSYEKL. This chain connects TRBV4-1 to TRBJ2-2; D uncertain. The specimen comprised cultured PBMCs, sampled from culture after CMV antigen stimulation. This TCR was recovered from a human donor in good health (CMV status not recorded). Some clones in this sample may be carry-over from other donors' samples. The CDR3 DNA sequence: TGCGCCAGCAGCCAGGTCGGCAGCACCGGGGAGCTGTTTTTT. It encodes CASSQVGSTGELFF.